These 20 T cell receptor beta chains were all obtained from the same sample, sequenced in a study of T cells in Graves' hyperthyroidism and ophthalmopathy. RNA transcripts were the template for amplifying TCR beta CDR3 regions. The HTBI set primed first-round TCR CDR3 RT-PCR. TCRdb re-derived calls from the multiplex PCR reads in MiXCR, one entry per CDR3 protein. The data contain hundreds of thousands of distinct CDR3 sequences, about 15% of them singletons. Sequencing used blood. The receptors come from a woman aged 18-29 years with Graves' ophthalmopathy.

The chain employs TRBV9 and TRBJ1-3; D uncertain. V was trimmed by 5 bases and J by 1 base, leaving 25 bases between them. The CDR3 sequence is 19 residues long. Germline V gives CDR1 SGDLS, CDR2 YYNGEE. Here the CDR3 DNA reads TGTGCCAGCAGTCCATACCTAGGGCGGAAGGCCACTTCTGGAAACACCATATATTTT. Protein sequence: CASSPYLGRKATSGNTIYF.

This clonotype was counted ten times or more. The rearrangement uses TRBV6-1 and TRBJ1-5, with D uncertain. The CDR3 has 13 amino acids. V lost 5 bases and J 2 bases, leaving 7 bases between the germline ends. Germline V lookup: CDR1 MNHNS, CDR2 SASEGT. CDR3 sequence: CASSSSGNQPQHF. CDR3 nucleotides: TGTGCCAGCAGTTCGAGCGGCAATCAGCCCCAGCATTTT.

The chain uses TRBV6-1 and TRBJ2-7; TRBD1 matches at 10 bases. CDR3 length equals 14 residues. CDR1 MNHNS and CDR2 SASEGT come from the germline V gene. The V gene end was trimmed by 5 bases and the J gene end by 2 bases; junction bases not matched to a gene: 3. The DNA of the CDR3 is TGTGCCAGCAGTTGGGACAGGGGAACCTACGAGCAGTACTTC. Translation gives CASSWDRGTYEQYF.

This clonotype has a count of ten or more. This chain connects TRBV3-1 to TRBJ1-3, with D unresolved. The CDR3 is 13 amino acids. Per germline, CDR1 LGHDT and CDR2 YNNKEL (reference sequence). Trimming took off 3 bases at V and 0 bases at J, with 3 bases between the two ends. CDR3 sequence (DNA): TGTGCCAGCAGCCAGGGCTCTGGAAACACCATATATTTT. Translation: CASSQGSGNTIYF.

V and J are TRBV9 and TRBJ2-6; tentative D call: TRBD1 (5 bases). The CDR3 has 15 residues. The germline CDR1 and CDR2 sequences are SGDLS and YYNGEE. Trimming left V 3 bases short and J 0 bases short, with 7 bases between. CDR3 sequence reads: CASSGQGSGANVLTF. The CDR3 region has the DNA TGTGCCAGCAGCGGTCAGGGCTCTGGGGCCAACGTCCTGACTTTC.

In its sample, this clonotype was seen many times. J is TRBJ1-1 and V is TRBV24-1; 8 nucleotides match TRBD1. Germline CDR1 and CDR2: KGHDR and SFDVKD. The V segment lost 4 bases and the J segment 2 bases; nucleotides outside the gene matches: 5. The CDR3 contains 15 residues. In DNA form, the CDR3 reads TGTGCCACCAGTGAACTGACAGGGGACAACACTGAAGCTTTCTTT. It is translated as CATSELTGDNTEAFF.

This clonotype appeared many times. The gene calls are TRBV7-6 and TRBJ1-1; D unresolved. The CDR3 is made up of 14 amino acids. Per the germline V gene, CDR1 is SGHVS and CDR2 is FNYEAQ. V was trimmed by 1 base and J by 1 base, leaving 7 bases between them. The CDR3, as DNA: TGTGCCAGCAGCTTAGAGCCTTCGAACACTGAAGCTTTCTTT. Its translation: CASSLEPSNTEAFF.

In this sample, this clonotype turned up many times. V gene TRBV6-1 combines with J gene TRBJ2-2; 9 bases agree with TRBD2. This CDR3 region has 19 residues. Germline V gene sequence: CDR1 MNHNS, CDR2 SASEGT. The V gene end was trimmed by 5 bases and the J gene end by 3 bases; junction bases not matched to a gene: 16. CDR3 in DNA: TGTGCCAGCAGTTTGGAGGGACTAGCTTATCTTAAGGACACCGGGGAGCTGTTTTTT. Translation: CASSLEGLAYLKDTGELFF.

This clonotype was picked up many times. The rearrangement joins TRBV29-1 to TRBJ1-2; D perhaps matches TRBD1 (6 bases). In germline, CDR1 is SQVTM, CDR2 ANQGSEA. Trimming removed 6 bases from V and 7 bases from J, with 15 bases in between. CDR3 length: 12 amino acids. The CDR3 sequence: CSVDPGGGGYTF. The CDR3 region has the DNA TGCAGCGTGGACCCGGGAGGGGGTGGCTACACCTTC.

This clonotype was seen repeatedly, ten times or more. CDR3: CASSPGTGFYGYTF. CDR3 DNA: TGTGCCAGCAGTCCCGGGACAGGGTTCTATGGCTACACCTTC. The chain combines TRBV12-3 or TRBV12-4 with TRBJ1-2; TRBD1 matches 9 bases. Trimming at V came to 5 bases and at J to 4 bases, leaving 5 bases not matched to a gene. This CDR3 spans 14 amino acids.

This clonotype came up many times. CDR3: CASSEGTNTDTQYF. CDR3 nucleotide sequence: TGTGCCAGCTCGGAGGGGACGAACACAGATACGCAGTATTTT. The rearrangement links TRBV18 to TRBJ2-3, with a tentative D call TRBD2 (6 bases). V dropped 6 bases and J dropped 2 bases, with 12 bases sitting between them. CDR1 KGHSH and CDR2 LQKENI come from the germline V gene. CDR3 length equals 14 residues.

This clonotype came up many times. The chain links TRBV2 to TRBJ1-5; D possibly corresponds to TRBD1 (5 bases). The germline CDR1 and CDR2 sequences are SNHLY and FYNNEI. The CDR3 loop spans 13 amino acids. Trimming removed 8 bases from V and 5 bases from J, with 13 bases in between. CDR3 in amino acids: CASGGERDQPQHF. CDR3 DNA sequence: TGTGCCAGCGGAGGGGAAAGGGATCAGCCCCAGCATTTT.

This clonotype was observed at least ten times. As DNA, the CDR3 is TGTGCCAGCAGCCAAGTGCTGACAGGGAGCACAGCACCCCTCCACTTT. Protein product: CASSQVLTGSTAPLHF. V gene TRBV3-1 combines with J gene TRBJ1-6, with 7 bases aligning to TRBD1. CDR1 is LGHDT, CDR2 YNNKEL, per germline (reference sequence). The CDR3 has 16 amino acids. Unmatched junction bases numbered 11, after V lost 1 base and J lost 11 bases.

This clonotype was counted ten times or more. This chain connects TRBV30 to TRBJ2-1; D possibly corresponds to TRBD2 (6 bases). The V end was cut by 3 bases, the J end by 10 bases, with 13 bases between. The CDR3 totals 12 residues. The V gene's germline CDR1 is GTSNPN and CDR2 SVGIG (reference sequence). This CDR3 is CAWSRGRGEQFF. CDR3 in DNA: TGTGCCTGGAGCCGCGGGCGGGGCGAGCAGTTCTTC.

This clonotype was seen many times. The V gene is TRBV6-1, the J gene TRBJ2-5, with 11 bases fitting TRBD2. Unmatched junction bases numbered 10, after V lost 5 bases and J lost 5 bases. The CDR3 contains 16 residues. Germline V gene data show CDR1 as MNHNS and CDR2 as SASEGT. CDR3 coding DNA: TGTGCCAGCAGTCCTAGCGGGGGGACCTCTCGGGAGACCCAGTACTTC. The encoded protein is CASSPSGGTSRETQYF.

This clonotype appeared many times. The V gene is TRBV20-1, the J gene TRBJ1-1; a weak D match, TRBD1 (5 bases). The CDR3 has 12 amino acids. The V gene lost 8 bases and the J gene lost 3 bases, with 13 bases spanning the gap. Germline CDR1 DFQATT, CDR2 SNEGSKA (reference sequence). CDR3 sequence (DNA): TGCAGTCCCACTCGGGGGGACACTGAAGCTTTCTTT. Its translation: CSPTRGDTEAFF.

As to this clonotype: This may stem from a read error, because a much larger clone lies one nucleotide away. This chain joins TRBV11-2 and TRBJ2-7; 9 positions match TRBD2. This CDR3 region has 13 residues. V shed 4 bases, J shed 9 bases, and the junction held 7 bases outside the gene matches. Per germline, CDR1 SGHAT and CDR2 FQNNGV. CDR3 DNA: TGTGCCAGCAGCTCTACGGGCGGGGGGGGGCAGTACTTC. The encoded protein is CASSSTGGGGQYF.

At least ten counts were recorded for this clonotype. The chain links TRBV28 to TRBJ1-1; 7 nucleotides align to TRBD1. V trimming: 3 bases; J trimming: 4 bases; junction bases outside the gene matches: 5. Germline V gene sequence: CDR1 MDHEN, CDR2 SYDVKM. The CDR3 length is 14 residues. CDR3 bases: TGTGCCAGCAGTTTTTTTGCAGGGGGCACTGAAGCTTTCTTT. Its translation is CASSFFAGGTEAFF.

This clonotype occurred many times. The chain recombines TRBV19 with TRBJ2-7, with a weak D call TRBD1 (6 bases). Germline V gene data show CDR1 as LNHDA and CDR2 as SQIVND (reference sequence). The CDR3 consists of 14 residues. V was pared by 9 bases and J by 3 bases, with 18 bases between. As DNA, the CDR3 is TGTGCCAGCTCCCCCAGAGACAGGCTCTACGAGCAGTACTTC. Translation gives CASSPRDRLYEQYF.

This sequence joins TRBV28 and TRBJ2-1, with 15 bases matching TRBD2. CDR1 is MDHEN, CDR2 SYDVKM, per germline. The V and J ends lost 7 bases and 5 bases, in that order; junction bases with no gene match: 18. The CDR3 runs to 20 residues. The CDR3 protein is CASNPTVRTSGGDGHNEQFF. CDR3 DNA sequence: TGTGCCAGCAACCCAACGGTGAGGACTAGCGGGGGGGACGGCCACAATGAGCAGTTCTTC.